One and the same sample provided the 8 T cell receptor beta chains below, sequenced in a study of cytomegalovirus exposure and HLA in healthy donors. Primers: 60 Vbeta forward and 13 Jbeta reverse. TCRdb's table, derived via immunoSEQ multiplex PCR, lists solely in-frame clones and lacks some. This table holds 40,000 to 50,000 clones, 70% to 80% found once. The sequenced material came from PBMCs. Source of these receptors: a man aged 30-40 years in good health and CMV-seronegative.

J is TRBJ1-4 and V is TRBV27, with 9 positions matching TRBD1. Germline assignment: CDR1 MNHEY and CDR2 SMNVEV (reference sequence). V shed 2 bases and J 5 bases; nucleotides not matched to a gene: 9. The CDR3 runs to 17 residues. The CDR3, as DNA: TGTGCCAGCAGTTTAGTCCCGGGACAGGGAAGGAATGAAAAACTGTTTTTT. Protein: CASSLVPGQGRNEKLFF.

J is TRBJ1-1 and V is TRBV6-6; D may be TRBD1 (5 bases). The CDR3 is 15 amino acids. Germline V gene lookup returns CDR1 MNHNY and CDR2 SVGAGI (reference sequence). The germline V and J ends were trimmed by 0 bases and 5 bases, with 13 bases remaining between them. CDR3 region: CASSYSIGGGTEAFF. CDR3 nucleotide sequence: TGTGCCAGCAGTTACTCAATCGGCGGGGGGACTGAAGCTTTCTTT.

There are a few counts of this clone. The J gene is TRBJ1-1, the V gene TRBV6-5, with TRBD1 as a possible D gene (5 bases). V dropped 0 bases and J dropped 1 base, with 6 bases sitting between them. Per the germline V gene, CDR1 is MNHEY and CDR2 is SVGAGI. The length of the CDR3 is 14 residues. The CDR3 spells CASSYSQGNTEAFF. The CDR3 coding sequence is TGTGCCAGCAGTTACTCTCAGGGGAACACTGAAGCTTTCTTT.

The chain couples TRBV6-6 to TRBJ2-3, with TRBD2 matching over 7 bases. The germline V gene has CDR1 MNHNY and CDR2 SVGAGI (reference sequence). This CDR3 comprises 13 residues. V gave up 7 bases and J gave up 2 bases; unmatched junction bases: 3. The CDR3 loop is CASTGGSTDTQYF. CDR3 in DNA: TGTGCCAGCACGGGAGGTTCCACAGATACGCAGTATTTT.

This rearrangement joins TRBV18 to TRBJ2-3; 13 nucleotides match TRBD2. Losses at the gene ends were 3 bases for V and 6 bases for J; bases not matched to a gene: 6. This CDR3 region has 16 residues. Germline V CDR1 and CDR2: KGHSH, LQKENI. CDR3 region: CASSPRTSGSGDTQYF. The CDR3 DNA sequence: TGTGCCAGCTCACCCCGGACTAGCGGGAGTGGGGATACGCAGTATTTT.

The chain links TRBV6-5 to TRBJ2-7, with D perhaps matching TRBD1 (6 bases). CDR3 size: 12 residues. The germline gives CDR1 MNHEY, CDR2 SVGAGI. The V end lost 2 bases, the J end lost 8 bases, and 10 bases lay between the germline ends. CDR3 protein: CASSYDRLQQYF. The CDR3 nucleotides read TGTGCCAGCAGTTACGACAGGCTTCAGCAGTACTTC.

V and J are TRBV7-9 and TRBJ2-2; TRBD1 might be the D (5 bases). Germline V gives CDR1 SEHNR, CDR2 FQNEAQ (reference sequence). V was clipped by 5 bases and J by 1 base, with 8 bases between them. The CDR3 is made up of 14 amino acids. The CDR3 spells CASSQGQNTGELFF. The CDR3 nucleotides read TGTGCCAGCAGCCAAGGACAGAACACCGGGGAGCTGTTTTTT. The full variable domain, completed using reference TRBV7-9 and TRBJ2-2, is DTGVSQNPRHKITKRGQNVTFRCDPISEHNRLYWYRQTLGQGPEFLTYFQNEAQLEKSRLLSDRFSAERPKGSFSTLEIQRTEQGDSAMYLCASSQGQNTGELFFGEGSRLTVL.

The chain is built from TRBV6-1 and TRBJ2-3; weak D call: TRBD2 (5 bases). V lost 8 bases, J lost 0 bases, and 9 bases lay in between. Per the germline V gene, CDR1 is MNHNS and CDR2 is SASEGT. This CDR3 is built from 13 residues. CDR3 nucleotides: TGTGCCAGCGAGGGCGGGAGCACAGATACGCAGTATTTT. Translating gives CASEGGSTDTQYF.